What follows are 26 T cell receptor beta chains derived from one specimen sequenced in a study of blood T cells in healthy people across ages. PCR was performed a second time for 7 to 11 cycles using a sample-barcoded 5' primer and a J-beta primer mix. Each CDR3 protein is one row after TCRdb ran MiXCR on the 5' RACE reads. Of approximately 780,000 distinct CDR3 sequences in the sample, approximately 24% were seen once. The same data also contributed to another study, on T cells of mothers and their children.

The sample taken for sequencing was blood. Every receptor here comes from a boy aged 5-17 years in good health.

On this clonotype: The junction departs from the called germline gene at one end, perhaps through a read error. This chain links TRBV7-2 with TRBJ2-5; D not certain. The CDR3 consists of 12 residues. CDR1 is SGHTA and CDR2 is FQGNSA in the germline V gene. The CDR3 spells CAGSLVGETQYF. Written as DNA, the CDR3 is TGTGCCGGCAGCTTAGTCGGTGAGACCCAGTACTTC.

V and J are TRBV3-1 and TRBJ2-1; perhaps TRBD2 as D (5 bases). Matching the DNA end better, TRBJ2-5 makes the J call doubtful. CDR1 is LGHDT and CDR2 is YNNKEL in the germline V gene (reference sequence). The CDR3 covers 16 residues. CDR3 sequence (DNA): TGTGCCAGCAGCCAGATGGCGGGTTATTCCCAAGAGACCCAGTACTTC. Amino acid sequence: CASSQMAGYSQETQYF.

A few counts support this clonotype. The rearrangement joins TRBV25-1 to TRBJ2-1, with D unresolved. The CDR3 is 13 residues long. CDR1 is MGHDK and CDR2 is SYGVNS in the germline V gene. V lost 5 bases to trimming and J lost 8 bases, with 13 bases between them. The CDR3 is CASSSLAPDEQFF. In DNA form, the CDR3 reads TGTGCCAGCAGTTCCCTGGCCCCTGATGAGCAGTTCTTC.

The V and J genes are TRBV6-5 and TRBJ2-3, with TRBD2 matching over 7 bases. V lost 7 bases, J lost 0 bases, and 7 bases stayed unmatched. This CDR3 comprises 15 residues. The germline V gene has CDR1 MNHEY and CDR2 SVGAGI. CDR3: CASTQTAGSTDTQYF. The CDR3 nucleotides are TGTGCCAGCACACAAACAGCGGGGAGCACAGATACGCAGTATTTT.

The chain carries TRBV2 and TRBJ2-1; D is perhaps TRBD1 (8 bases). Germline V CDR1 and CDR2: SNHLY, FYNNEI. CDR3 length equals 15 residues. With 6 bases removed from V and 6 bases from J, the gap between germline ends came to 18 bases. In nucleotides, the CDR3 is TGTGCCAGCAGAGGACAGGGAGGGATACTCAATGAGCAGTTCTTC. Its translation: CASRGQGGILNEQFF.

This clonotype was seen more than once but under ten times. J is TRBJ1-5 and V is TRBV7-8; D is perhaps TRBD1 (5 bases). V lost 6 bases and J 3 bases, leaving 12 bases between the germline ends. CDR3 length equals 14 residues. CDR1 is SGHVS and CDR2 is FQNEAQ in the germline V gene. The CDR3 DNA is TGTGCCAGCAGTTTACACAGGATCAATCAGCCCCAGCATTTT. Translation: CASSLHRINQPQHF.

This CDR3 is CAISEWGGMSSYNEQFF. DNA for the CDR3: TGTGCCATCAGTGAGTGGGGGGGGATGAGCTCCTACAATGAGCAGTTCTTC. The chain couples TRBV10-3 to TRBJ2-1, with 7 bases identical to TRBD2. Per the germline V gene, CDR1 is ENHRY and CDR2 is SYGVKD. Trimming cost V 1 base and J 0 bases; bases outside gene matches: 6. The CDR3 covers 17 residues.

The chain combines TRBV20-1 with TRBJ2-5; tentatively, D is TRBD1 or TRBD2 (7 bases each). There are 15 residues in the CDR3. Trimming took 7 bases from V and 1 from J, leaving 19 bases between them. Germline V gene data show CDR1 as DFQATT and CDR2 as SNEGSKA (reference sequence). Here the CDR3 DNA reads TGCAGTGTCCCCGGGACAGCGGGGAGCCAAGAGACCCAGTACTTC. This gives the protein CSVPGTAGSQETQYF.

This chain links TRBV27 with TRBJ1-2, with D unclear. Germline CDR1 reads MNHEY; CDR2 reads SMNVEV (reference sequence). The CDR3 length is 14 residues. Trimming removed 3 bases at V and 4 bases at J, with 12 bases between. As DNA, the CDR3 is TGTGCCAGCAGTTTCGGGCCGGGTAGCTATGGCTACACCTTC. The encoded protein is CASSFGPGSYGYTF.

The CDR3 is CASFPGTNEKLFF. In nucleotides, the CDR3 is TGTGCCAGCTTTCCGGGGACTAATGAAAAACTGTTTTTT. J is TRBJ1-4 and V is TRBV12-3 or TRBV12-4, with no clear D. The V gene lost 8 bases and the J gene lost 2 bases, with 9 bases spanning the gap. The CDR3 is 13 amino acids.

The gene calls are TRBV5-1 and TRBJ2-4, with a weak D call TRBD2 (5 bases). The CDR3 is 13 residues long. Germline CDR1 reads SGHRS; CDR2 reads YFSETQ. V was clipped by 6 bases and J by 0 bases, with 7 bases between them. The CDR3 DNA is TGCGCCAGCAAAGGAGGAGCCAAAAACATTCAGTACTTC. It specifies CASKGGAKNIQYF.

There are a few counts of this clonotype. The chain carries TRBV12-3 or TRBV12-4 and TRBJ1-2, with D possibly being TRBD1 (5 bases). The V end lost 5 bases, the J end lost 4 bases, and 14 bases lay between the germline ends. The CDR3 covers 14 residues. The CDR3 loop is CASSPRVSGYGYTF. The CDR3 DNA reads TGTGCCAGCAGTCCCAGGGTGTCTGGCTATGGCTACACCTTC.

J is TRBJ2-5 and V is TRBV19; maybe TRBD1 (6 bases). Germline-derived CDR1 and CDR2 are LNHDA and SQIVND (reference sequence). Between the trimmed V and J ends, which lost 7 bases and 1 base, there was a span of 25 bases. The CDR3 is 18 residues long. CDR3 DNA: TGTGCCAGTATCGCCCGGGACAAGGCCCCGAGATCCCAAGAGACCCAGTACTTC. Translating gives CASIARDKAPRSQETQYF.

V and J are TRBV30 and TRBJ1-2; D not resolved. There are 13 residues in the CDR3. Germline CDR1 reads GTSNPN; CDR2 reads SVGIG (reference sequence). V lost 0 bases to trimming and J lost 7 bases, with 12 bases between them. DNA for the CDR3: TGTGCCTGGAGTGTACGATTTGGGGTTGGCTACACCTTC. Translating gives CAWSVRFGVGYTF.

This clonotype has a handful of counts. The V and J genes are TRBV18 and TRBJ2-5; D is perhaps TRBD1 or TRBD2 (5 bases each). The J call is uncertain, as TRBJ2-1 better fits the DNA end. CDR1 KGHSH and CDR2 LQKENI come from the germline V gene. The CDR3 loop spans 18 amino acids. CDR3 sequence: CASSPRGDVGRIRTEQFF. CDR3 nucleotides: TGTGCCAGCTCACCACGTGGGGACGTGGGGCGCATCCGGACTGAGCAGTTCTTC.

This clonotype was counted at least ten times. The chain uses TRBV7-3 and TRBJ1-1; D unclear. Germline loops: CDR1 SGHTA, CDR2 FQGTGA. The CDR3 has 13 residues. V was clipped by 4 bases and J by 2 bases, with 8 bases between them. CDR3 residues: CASSWTANTEAFF. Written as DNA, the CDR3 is TGTGCCAGCAGCTGGACCGCAAACACTGAAGCTTTCTTT.

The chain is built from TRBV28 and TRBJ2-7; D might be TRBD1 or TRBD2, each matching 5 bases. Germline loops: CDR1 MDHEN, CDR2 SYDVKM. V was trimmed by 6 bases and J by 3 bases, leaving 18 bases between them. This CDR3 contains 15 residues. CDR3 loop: CASRTNLGALYEQYF. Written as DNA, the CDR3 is TGTGCCAGCAGAACAAATCTCGGGGCCCTCTACGAGCAGTACTTC.

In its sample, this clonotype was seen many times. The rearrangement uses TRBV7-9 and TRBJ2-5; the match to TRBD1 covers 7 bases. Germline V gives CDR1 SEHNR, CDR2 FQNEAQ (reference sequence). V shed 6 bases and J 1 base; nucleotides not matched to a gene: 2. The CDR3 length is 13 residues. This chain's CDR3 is CASRWDSQETQYF. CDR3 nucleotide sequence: TGTGCCAGCAGGTGGGACAGCCAAGAGACCCAGTACTTC.

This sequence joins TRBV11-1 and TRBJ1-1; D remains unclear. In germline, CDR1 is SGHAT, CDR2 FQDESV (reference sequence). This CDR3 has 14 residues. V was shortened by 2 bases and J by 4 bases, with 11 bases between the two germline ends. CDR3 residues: CASSLSLSGTEAFF. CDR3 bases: TGTGCCAGCAGCTTATCCCTGTCGGGCACTGAAGCTTTCTTT.

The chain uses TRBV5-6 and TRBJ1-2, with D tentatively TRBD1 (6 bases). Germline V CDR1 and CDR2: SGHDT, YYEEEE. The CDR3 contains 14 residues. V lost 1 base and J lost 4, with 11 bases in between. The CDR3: CASSLNRVTYGYTF. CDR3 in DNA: TGTGCCAGCAGCTTGAACAGGGTAACCTATGGCTACACCTTC.

This CDR3 is CASSLSRKEGEQYF. The CDR3 nucleotides are TGTGCCAGCAGTTTATCCCGAAAAGAGGGCGAGCAGTACTTC. The chain is built from TRBV28 and TRBJ2-7, with a weak D call TRBD2 (5 bases). The CDR3 sequence is 14 residues long. In germline, CDR1 is MDHEN, CDR2 SYDVKM. V was trimmed by 1 base and J by 6 bases, leaving 13 bases between them.

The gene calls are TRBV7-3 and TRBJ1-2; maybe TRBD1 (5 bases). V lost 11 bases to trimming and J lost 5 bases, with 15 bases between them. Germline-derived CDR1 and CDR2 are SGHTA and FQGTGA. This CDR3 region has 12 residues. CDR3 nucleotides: TGTGCCGGCCACGAAGGGGTGTATGGCTACACCTTC. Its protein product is CAGHEGVYGYTF.

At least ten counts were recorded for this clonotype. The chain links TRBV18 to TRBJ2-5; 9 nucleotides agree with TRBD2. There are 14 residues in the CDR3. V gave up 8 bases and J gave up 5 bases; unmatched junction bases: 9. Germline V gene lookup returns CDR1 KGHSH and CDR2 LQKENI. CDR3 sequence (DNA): TGTGCCAGCAGCCCGGGACTAGCCCAGGAGACCCAGTACTTC. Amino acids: CASSPGLAQETQYF.

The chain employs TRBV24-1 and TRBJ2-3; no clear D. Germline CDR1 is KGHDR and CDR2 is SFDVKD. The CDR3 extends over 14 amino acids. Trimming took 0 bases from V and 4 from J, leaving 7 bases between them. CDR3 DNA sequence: TGTGCCACCAGTGATTTGGGTGGTCCAGATACGCAGTATTTT. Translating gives CATSDLGGPDTQYF.

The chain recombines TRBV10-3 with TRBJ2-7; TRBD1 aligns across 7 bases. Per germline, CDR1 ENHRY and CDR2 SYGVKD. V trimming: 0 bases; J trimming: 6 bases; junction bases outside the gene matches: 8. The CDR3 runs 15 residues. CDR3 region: CAISESRQGNGEQYF. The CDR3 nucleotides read TGTGCCATCAGTGAGTCTCGACAGGGAAATGGCGAGCAGTACTTC.

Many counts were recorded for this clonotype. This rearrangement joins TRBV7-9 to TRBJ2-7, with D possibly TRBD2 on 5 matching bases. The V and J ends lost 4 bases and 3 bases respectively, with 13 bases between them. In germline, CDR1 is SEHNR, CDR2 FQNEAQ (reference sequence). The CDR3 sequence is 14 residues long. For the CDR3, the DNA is TGTGCCAGCAGCTCCCGGACGGGGAACTACGAGCAGTACTTC. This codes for CASSSRTGNYEQYF. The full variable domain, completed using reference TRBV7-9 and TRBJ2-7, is DTGVSQNPRHKITKRGQNVTFRCDPISEHNRLYWYRQTLGQGPEFLTYFQNEAQLEKSRLLSDRFSAERPKGSFSTLEIQRTEQGDSAMYLCASSSRTGNYEQYFGPGTRLTVT.